These 20 T cell receptor beta chains originate from one sample sequenced in a study of response to subunit inactivated influenza vaccine. TCRdb independently ran MiXCR on the RT-PCR reads; one entry per CDR3 protein. The sample has roughly 540,000 distinct CDR3 sequences, 20% to 25% seen once. The same sample was also studied in work on T cells expressing NK-cell markers. That source adds: UMIs were included in TCR beta cDNA generated by 5'RACE template switching.

The source was CD4+ T cells sorted from PBMCs, collected less than 13 days after vaccination. The source is a man in his forties or fifties who received an inactivated influenza vaccine.

The chain uses TRBV28 and TRBJ1-6; maybe TRBD1 (5 bases). This CDR3 spans 14 amino acids. The V and J ends lost 3 bases and 13 bases respectively, with 16 bases between them. The germline gives CDR1 MDHEN, CDR2 SYDVKM. CDR3 loop: CASSFNHGGLPLHF. The CDR3 DNA reads TGTGCCAGCAGTTTTAATCATGGGGGTCTTCCCCTCCACTTT. Complete variable domain (other parts from reference TRBV28 and TRBJ1-6): DVKVTQSSRYLVKRTGEKVFLECVQDMDHENMFWYRQDPGLGLRLIYFSYDVKMKEKGDIPEGYSVSREKKERFSLILESASTNQTSMYLCASSFNHGGLPLHFGNGTRLTVT.

This clonotype has only a few counts. The CDR3 DNA sequence: TGTGCCAGCAGTTTCTACGGAAATTCACCCCTCCACTTT. Its protein is CASSFYGNSPLHF. The chain couples TRBV28 to TRBJ1-6; D gene unclear. V lost 3 bases to trimming and J lost 7 bases, with 7 bases between them. The CDR3 sequence is 13 residues long. CDR1 and CDR2 from the germline V gene are MDHEN and SYDVKM.

This clonotype was detected many times. The V and J genes are TRBV7-2 and TRBJ2-5; 7 bases align to TRBD2. The CDR3 totals 14 residues. Losses at the gene ends were 2 bases for V and 9 bases for J; bases not matched to a gene: 9. Germline loops: CDR1 SGHTA, CDR2 FQGNSA. The CDR3 DNA reads as TGTGCCAGCAGCTTAAACCAGGGAGGGTTGGCCCAGTACTTC. This translates into CASSLNQGGLAQYF.

This clonotype was detected a few times. V is TRBV29-1 and J is TRBJ2-7, with 11 nucleotides matching TRBD1. The CDR3 spans 16 residues. The V gene end was trimmed by 4 bases and the J gene end by 2 bases; junction bases not matched to a gene: 10. Looked up from germline, CDR1 is SQVTM and CDR2 is ANQGSEA. The CDR3 DNA reads TGCAGCGTTGTGCTTGAGGGACAGGGGGGCCCCTACGAGCAGTACTTC. Translating gives CSVVLEGQGGPYEQYF.

This clonotype has a count of ten or more. This chain connects TRBV12-3 or TRBV12-4 to TRBJ1-4; D possibly corresponds to TRBD1 (5 bases). CDR3 length: 14 residues. V lost 7 bases to trimming and J lost 6 bases, with 15 bases between them. The CDR3 region has the DNA TGTGCCAGCACCCTTAGGGGCGGTTATGAAAAACTGTTTTTT. Amino acid sequence: CASTLRGGYEKLFF.

The V and J genes are TRBV20-1 and TRBJ2-7, with 9 bases matching TRBD1. The J segment lost 3 bases and the V segment lost 7 bases, leaving 4 bases of the junction unmatched. CDR3 length: 12 residues. Germline V gives CDR1 DFQATT, CDR2 SNEGSKA (reference sequence). CDR3 DNA sequence: TGCAGTGACAAGGACAGGGGCTACGAGCAGTACTTC. It yields the protein CSDKDRGYEQYF.

V and J are TRBV5-6 and TRBJ2-7; TRBD2 aligns across 8 bases. Losses at the gene ends were 0 bases for V and 5 bases for J; bases not matched to a gene: 7. CDR1 SGHDT and CDR2 YYEEEE come from the germline V gene. This CDR3 spans 15 amino acids. CDR3 sequence: CASSLVGAAGDEQYF. Here the CDR3 DNA reads TGTGCCAGCAGCTTGGTTGGGGCAGCGGGGGACGAGCAGTACTTC.

This clonotype was detected only a few times. The gene calls are TRBV24-1 and TRBJ2-7, with 8 bases identical to TRBD1. CDR3 length: 14 amino acids. Germline-derived CDR1 and CDR2 are KGHDR and SFDVKD. Trimming removed 3 bases from V and 4 bases from J; junction bases left unmatched: 4. The CDR3 DNA follows: TGTGCCACCAGTGATCGCACAGGGGGATACGAGCAGTACTTC. Residues: CATSDRTGGYEQYF.

This clonotype was detected a few times. CDR3 amino acids: CASSQVTGRHQPQHF. CDR3 sequence (DNA): TGTGCCAGCAGCCAAGTAACAGGGAGGCATCAGCCCCAGCATTTT. J is TRBJ1-5 and V is TRBV4-2; a weak D match, TRBD1 (6 bases). Germline assignment: CDR1 LGHNA and CDR2 YNFKEQ. V was cut by 1 base and J by 5 bases, with 12 bases left in between. The CDR3 is 15 amino acids.

This clonotype appeared many times. The chain carries TRBV20-1 and TRBJ1-2; D gene uncertain. Deletions cut 5 bases from V and 6 bases from J, with 22 bases between. The CDR3 consists of 15 residues. The germline V gene has CDR1 DFQATT and CDR2 SNEGSKA (reference sequence). CDR3 region: CSASTLARAVNGYTF. The CDR3 DNA follows: TGCAGTGCTTCGACCCTGGCCCGAGCGGTAAATGGCTACACCTTC.

The chain recombines TRBV3-1 with TRBJ2-7; 9 bases are a match to TRBD2. Germline CDR1 reads LGHDT; CDR2 reads YNNKEL (reference sequence). The ends lost 6 bases at V and 2 bases at J; junction bases unmatched: 2. This CDR3 comprises 13 residues. The CDR3 DNA reads TGTGCCAGCAGGCTAGCGGGAACCTACGAGCAGTACTTC. As protein: CASRLAGTYEQYF.

The chain is built from TRBV4-3 and TRBJ1-2, with D possibly TRBD1 on 6 matching bases. Trimming took 0 bases from V and 1 from J, leaving 12 bases between them. The CDR3 is made up of 16 amino acids. CDR1 and CDR2 from the germline V gene are LGHNA and YSLEER. CDR3 region: CASSQDGGRGNYGYTF. CDR3 nucleotide sequence: TGCGCCAGCAGCCAAGACGGAGGCAGGGGTAACTATGGCTACACCTTC.

This clonotype was recorded a few times. The chain recombines TRBV7-9 with TRBJ1-5, with TRBD1 as a possible D gene (5 bases). This CDR3 region has 16 residues. CDR1 and CDR2 (germline): SEHNR, FQNEAQ (reference sequence). Trimming pared 5 bases from V and 3 bases from J, leaving 17 bases between. As DNA, the CDR3 is TGTGCCAGCAGCGCCGCCGGGGGATCCTTCAATCAGCCCCAGCATTTT. It encodes CASSAAGGSFNQPQHF.

The chain is built from TRBV9 and TRBJ2-5; D is unresolved. This CDR3 is 15 amino acids long. The V gene's germline CDR1 is SGDLS and CDR2 YYNGEE. V was clipped by 0 bases and J by 2 bases, with 11 bases between them. The CDR3 region is CASSVAGLIQETQYF. DNA of the CDR3: TGTGCCAGCAGCGTAGCTGGGTTAATACAAGAGACCCAGTACTTC.

V and J are TRBV10-2 and TRBJ1-1; D perhaps matches TRBD1 (5 bases). Trimming stripped 7 bases from V and 1 base from J, with 13 bases between. CDR1 and CDR2 from the germline V gene are WSHSY and SAAADI. The CDR3 is made up of 14 amino acids. This CDR3 is CASKSRTQNTEAFF. The CDR3 DNA follows: TGCGCCAGCAAAAGTCGGACACAGAACACTGAAGCTTTCTTT.

The rearrangement uses TRBV20-1 and TRBJ2-1; maybe TRBD2 (5 bases). This CDR3 spans 13 amino acids. Per the germline V gene, CDR1 is DFQATT and CDR2 is SNEGSKA (reference sequence). Trimming cost V 1 base and J 7 bases, with 11 bases left between them. The CDR3 region has the DNA TGCAGTGCTAGAGGGGAGTTTGGGAATGAGCAGTTCTTC. This translates into CSARGEFGNEQFF.

Only a few counts were recorded for this clonotype. This chain links TRBV5-1 with TRBJ2-3; 10 positions match TRBD2. This CDR3 is 15 amino acids long. V shed 4 bases, J shed 10 bases, and the junction held 12 bases outside the gene matches. Germline V gives CDR1 SGHRS, CDR2 YFSETQ. Here the CDR3 reads CASSPLASGRQAQYF. The CDR3 DNA reads as TGCGCCAGCAGCCCCCTCGCTAGCGGGAGACAGGCGCAGTATTTT.

This chain uses TRBV25-1 with TRBJ2-7; TRBD1 matches 9 bases. Germline loops: CDR1 MGHDK, CDR2 SYGVNS. V lost 1 base, J lost 3 bases, and 4 bases stayed unmatched. CDR3 length equals 15 residues. Here the CDR3 reads CASSESGTGNYEQYF. DNA of the CDR3: TGTGCCAGCAGTGAATCAGGGACAGGGAACTACGAGCAGTACTTC.

This clonotype was observed a few times. The chain is built from TRBV3-1 and TRBJ1-2; D call uncertain. With 0 bases removed from V and 4 bases from J, the gap between germline ends came to 9 bases. In germline, CDR1 is LGHDT, CDR2 YNNKEL (reference sequence). This CDR3 spans 14 amino acids. CDR3 sequence (DNA): TGTGCCAGCAGCCAAGATCAGGCCAGCTATGGCTACACCTTC. This gives the protein CASSQDQASYGYTF.

In DNA, the CDR3 is TGCAGTGCTCAACGGACTAGCGGGAGCACAGATACGCAGTATTTT. Its translation: CSAQRTSGSTDTQYF. The chain links TRBV20-1 to TRBJ2-3; TRBD2 aligns across 11 bases. V lost 5 bases to trimming and J lost 0 bases; unmatched junction nucleotides: 4. CDR3 length equals 15 residues. Germline CDR1 reads DFQATT; CDR2 reads SNEGSKA (reference sequence).